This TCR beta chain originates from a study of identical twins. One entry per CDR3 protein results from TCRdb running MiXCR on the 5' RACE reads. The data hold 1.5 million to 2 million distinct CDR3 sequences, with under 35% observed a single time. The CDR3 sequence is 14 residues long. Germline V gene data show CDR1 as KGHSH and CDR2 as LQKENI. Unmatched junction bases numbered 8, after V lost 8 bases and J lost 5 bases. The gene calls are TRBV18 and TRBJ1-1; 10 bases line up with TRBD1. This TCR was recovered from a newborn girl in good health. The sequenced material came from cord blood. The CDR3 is CASTDRGWKTEAFF. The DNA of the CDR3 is TGTGCCAGCACGGACAGGGGGTGGAAAACTGAAGCTTTCTTT. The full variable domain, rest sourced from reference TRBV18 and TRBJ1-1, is NAGVMQNPRHLVRRRGQEARLRCSPMKGHSHVYWYRQLPEEGLKFMVYLQKENIIDESGMPKERFSAEFPKEGPSILRIQQVVRGDSAAYFCASTDRGWKTEAFFGQGTRLTVV.